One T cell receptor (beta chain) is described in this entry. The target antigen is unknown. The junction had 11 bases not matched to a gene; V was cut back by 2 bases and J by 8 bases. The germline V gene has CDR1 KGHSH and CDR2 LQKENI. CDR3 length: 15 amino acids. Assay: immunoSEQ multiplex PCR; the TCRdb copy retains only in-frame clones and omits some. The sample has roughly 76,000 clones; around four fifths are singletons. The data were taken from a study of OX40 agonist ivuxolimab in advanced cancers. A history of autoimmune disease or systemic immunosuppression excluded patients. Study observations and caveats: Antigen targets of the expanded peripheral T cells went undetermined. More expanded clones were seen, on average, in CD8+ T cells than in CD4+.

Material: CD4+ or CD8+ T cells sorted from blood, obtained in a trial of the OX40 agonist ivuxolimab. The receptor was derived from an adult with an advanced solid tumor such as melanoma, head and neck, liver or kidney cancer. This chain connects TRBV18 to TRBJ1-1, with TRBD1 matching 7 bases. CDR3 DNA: TGTGCCAGCTCACCAAGACAGGGCCGGGGTCCAGAAGCTTTCTTT. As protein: CASSPRQGRGPEAFF.